This T cell receptor (beta chain) emerged from a study of blood T cell repertoires in COVID-19 (dated by TCRdb to about 2020). In the study overall: Samples from collaborators originated in the United States, Italy and Spain and spanned both the acute and convalescent phases of COVID-19. The prospective study material was composed of cDNA or gDNA derived from T cells, B-cell-depleted T cells, or PBMCs. Deeply sampled blood TCRbeta repertoires from subjects exposed to, actively infected with, or recovered from COVID-19 were included in the dataset. The repertoires were released in a freely available public database meant as a resource for research on the immune response to SARS-CoV-2. Samples were obtained from the ongoing ImmuneRACE study (first 160 participants) and from 1,254 subjects provided by 6 global collaborators. Sample metadata almost always included a de-identified subject ID, COVID-19 status, age in years and sex. Where available, HLA class I and class II types were taken from metadata supplied by the sample provider and were not determined by assay-based typing.

About this clone: Its recognized antigen is unknown. No much larger clone is present one base from it, and per-base qualities are unavailable.

Whole blood was collected in K2EDTA tubes by collaborating institutions according to the institutions' own protocols. Collaborator samples were shipped for TCRbeta analysis as frozen whole blood, isolated PBMCs, or DNA extracted from either sample type. General findings and caveats noted by the study authors: The amount of clinical and demographic metadata varied by source and participant and was provided uncurated.

TCRbeta CDR3 regions were amplified from genomic DNA by means of the immunoSEQ Assay, a bias-controlled multiplex PCR. The authors' analysis ran thus. The number of nucleated cells in each sample was estimated from the amplification of reference gene primers within the assay. To quantify the absolute abundance of each unique TCRbeta CDR3 rearrangement, sequence reads were collapsed and filtered. For each sample, productive Simpson clonality was calculated by taking the square root of Simpson's diversity index across productive rearrangements. TCRdb took over this immuneACCESS table, retaining in-frame rearrangements with V and J assigned. Such tables are incomplete; in checked studies, under half of the missing clones stem from an unresolved V gene, and the remainder is unexplained. The DNA gave D and trimming, while V, J and clone size come from that table. A total of about 140,000 clones appear in this sample, roughly four fifths of them only once. The ten largest clones capture around 13% of the sample.

CDR1 and CDR2 were assigned from the germline V gene as KGHDR and SFDVKD. The CDR3 goes from the cysteine to the phenylalanine over 15 residues. Only the CDR3 DNA stays, 45 bases, in frame from base 1. Clipping removes 5 bases from V and 5 bases from J, with 6 as the unmatched junction base count. The sequencing input was peripheral blood. The sequence links TRBV24-1 to TRBJ2-1, and 9 bases in between align with TRBD2. The TCR was taken from a man aged 80 or over with acute or convalescent COVID-19. The nucleotides are TGTGCCACCAGTGCAGCTAGCGGGGCGCACAATGAGCAGTTCTTC. Translated, this is CATSAASGAHNEQFF.